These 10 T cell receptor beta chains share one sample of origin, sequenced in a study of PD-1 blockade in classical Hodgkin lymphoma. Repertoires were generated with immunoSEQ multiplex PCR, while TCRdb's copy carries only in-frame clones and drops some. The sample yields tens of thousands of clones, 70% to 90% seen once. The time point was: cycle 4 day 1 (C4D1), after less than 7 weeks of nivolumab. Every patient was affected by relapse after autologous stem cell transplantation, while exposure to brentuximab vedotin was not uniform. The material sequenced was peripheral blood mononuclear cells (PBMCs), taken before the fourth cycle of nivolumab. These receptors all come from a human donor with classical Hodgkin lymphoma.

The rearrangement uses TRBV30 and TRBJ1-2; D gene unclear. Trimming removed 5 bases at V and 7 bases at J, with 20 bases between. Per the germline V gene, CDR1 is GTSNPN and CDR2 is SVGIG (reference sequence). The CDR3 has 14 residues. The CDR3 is CAWGGVSWGLGYTF. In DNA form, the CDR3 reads TGTGCCTGGGGTGGAGTTTCCTGGGGTCTTGGCTACACCTTC.

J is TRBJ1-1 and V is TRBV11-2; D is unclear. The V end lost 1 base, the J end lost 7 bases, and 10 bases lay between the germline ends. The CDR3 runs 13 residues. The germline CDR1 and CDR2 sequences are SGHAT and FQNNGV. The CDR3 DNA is TGTGCCAGCAGCTTAGGTATAGGGAATGAAGCTTTCTTT. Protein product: CASSLGIGNEAFF.

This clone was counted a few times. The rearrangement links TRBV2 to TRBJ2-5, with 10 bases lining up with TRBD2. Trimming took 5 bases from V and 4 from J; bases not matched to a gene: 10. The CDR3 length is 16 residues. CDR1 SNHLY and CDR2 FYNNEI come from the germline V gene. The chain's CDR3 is CASSPFSGGTGETQYF. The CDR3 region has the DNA TGTGCCAGCAGTCCATTTAGCGGGGGGACGGGAGAGACCCAGTACTTC. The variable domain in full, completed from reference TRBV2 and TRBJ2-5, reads EPEVTQTPSHQVTQMGQEVILRCVPISNHLYFYWYRQILGQKVEFLVSFYNNEISEKSEIFDDQFSVERPDGSNFTLKIRSTKLEDSAMYFCASSPFSGGTGETQYFGPGTRLLVL.

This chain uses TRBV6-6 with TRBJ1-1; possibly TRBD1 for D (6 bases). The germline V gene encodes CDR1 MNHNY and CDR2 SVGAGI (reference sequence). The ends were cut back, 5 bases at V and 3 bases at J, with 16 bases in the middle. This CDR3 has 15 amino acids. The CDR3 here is CASSPEGGGDTEAFF. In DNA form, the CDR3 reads TGTGCCAGCAGTCCGGAGGGAGGGGGGGACACTGAAGCTTTCTTT.

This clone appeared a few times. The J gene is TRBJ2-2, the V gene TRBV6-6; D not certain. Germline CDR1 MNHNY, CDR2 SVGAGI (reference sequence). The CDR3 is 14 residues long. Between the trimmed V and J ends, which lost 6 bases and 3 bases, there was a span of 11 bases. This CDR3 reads CASSGPMYTGELFF. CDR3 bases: TGTGCCAGCAGCGGGCCAATGTACACCGGGGAGCTGTTTTTT.

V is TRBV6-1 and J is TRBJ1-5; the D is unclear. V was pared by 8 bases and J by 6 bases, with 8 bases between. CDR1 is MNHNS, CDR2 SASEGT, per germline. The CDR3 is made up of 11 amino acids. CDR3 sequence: CASRSGQPQHF. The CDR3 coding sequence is TGTGCCAGCCGAAGCGGTCAGCCCCAGCATTTT.

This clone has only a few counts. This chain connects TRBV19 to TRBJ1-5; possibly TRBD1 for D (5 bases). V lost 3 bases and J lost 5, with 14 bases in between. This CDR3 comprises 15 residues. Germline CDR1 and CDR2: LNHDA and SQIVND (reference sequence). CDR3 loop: CASSILSTGHQPQHF. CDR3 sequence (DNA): TGTGCCAGTAGTATTCTCTCTACGGGGCATCAGCCCCAGCATTTT.

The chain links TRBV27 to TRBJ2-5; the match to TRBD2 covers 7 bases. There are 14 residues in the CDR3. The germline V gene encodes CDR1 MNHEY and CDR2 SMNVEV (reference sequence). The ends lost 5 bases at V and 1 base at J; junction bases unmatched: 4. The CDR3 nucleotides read TGTGCCAGCAGTCCGGGACTACTCCAAGAGACCCAGTACTTC. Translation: CASSPGLLQETQYF.

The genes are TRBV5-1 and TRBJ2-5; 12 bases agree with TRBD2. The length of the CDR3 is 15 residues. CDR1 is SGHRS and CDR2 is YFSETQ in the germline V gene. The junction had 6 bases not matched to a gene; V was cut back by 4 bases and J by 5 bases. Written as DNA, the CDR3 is TGCGCCAGCAGCCCCCTAGCGGGGGGGAGGGAGACCCAGTACTTC. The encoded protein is CASSPLAGGRETQYF.

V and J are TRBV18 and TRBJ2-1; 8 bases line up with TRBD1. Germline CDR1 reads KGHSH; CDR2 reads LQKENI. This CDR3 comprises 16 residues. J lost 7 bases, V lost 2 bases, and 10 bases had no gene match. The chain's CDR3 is CASSPSAGGRVNEQFF. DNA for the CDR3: TGTGCCAGCTCACCATCGGCAGGGGGCAGGGTTAATGAGCAGTTCTTC.